This T cell receptor beta chain was recovered during a study of T cell clones after liver transplantation. Study-wide background: Post-transplant blood was tracked for graft-donor-reactive T cell clones identified in a pre-transplant mixed lymphocyte reaction. General observations from the study: Graft donor-reactive T cells may have migrated into the graft rather than being deleted.

Only in-frame clones appear in the TCRdb table, and some are missing; sequencing was by immunoSEQ multiplex PCR. The data show some 80,000 clones, 84% seen once. CDR1 and CDR2 from the germline V gene are SEHNR and FQNEAQ (reference sequence). V was pared by 2 bases and J by 4 bases, with 12 bases between. The CDR3 length is 15 residues. This clone was counted a few times. Its specificity is not known. The chain couples TRBV7-9 to TRBJ1-3, with no clear D. This specimen consisted of CD4+ T cells from blood, obtained around 48 months after liver transplant. This TCR came from a human patient who received a liver transplant. These T cells may partly come from the graft donor. CDR3 nucleotides: TGTGCCAGCAGCTTACCGCGAAGGCTCGGAAACACCATATATTTT. Translated, it gives CASSLPRRLGNTIYF.